This T cell receptor (beta chain) was identified in a study of CD8+ T cells in alopecia areata. RNA extraction and reverse transcription yielded cDNA as sequencing template. The method was immunoSEQ multiplex PCR; TCRdb's version includes in-frame clones alone and lacks a portion of them. The sample yields a few hundred thousand clones, approximately 61% seen once. The origin of this receptor is a human donor with alopecia areata. The material sequenced was CD4+ T cells sorted from blood, taken at week 0.

The CDR3 is CAWEGRRNYGYTF. The DNA for the CDR3 is TGTGCCTGGGAGGGACGGAGGAACTATGGCTACACCTTC. This chain connects TRBV30 to TRBJ1-2, with D tentatively TRBD1 (5 bases). Looked up from germline, CDR1 is GTSNPN and CDR2 is SVGIG (reference sequence). Trimming removed 5 bases at V and 2 bases at J, with 12 bases between. This CDR3 comprises 13 residues.